This TCR beta chain was documented in a study of blood T cell repertoires in COVID-19. Looking at the study overall: Acute and convalescent COVID-19 samples came from the United States, Italy and Spain. The cDNA or gDNA used as material had been derived from T cells, B-cell-depleted T cells, or PBMCs.

Per the germline V gene, CDR1 is SGHTS and CDR2 is YDEGEE. This CDR3 region has 17 residues. V dropped 4 bases and J dropped 1; count of bases not matched to a gene: 9. As handled by the study authors: By means of reference gene primer amplification, nucleated cell counts were estimated. Sequencing used immunoSEQ multiplex PCR; TCRdb keeps in-frame clones, though not all of them. V, J and clone size are taken as reported in that table, and D and trimming were inferred from the DNA itself. Of 35,000 to 40,000 clones listed, roughly 80% are singletons. This chain joins TRBV5-8 and TRBJ2-1, with 9 bases lining up with TRBD1. The sequence was collected from an older man with active or convalescent COVID-19. Specimen: peripheral blood. CDR3 DNA sequence: TGTGCCAGCAGCCTAACCGGGACAGGGATTTCCTACAATGAGCAGTTCTTC. The encoded protein is CASSLTGTGISYNEQFF.